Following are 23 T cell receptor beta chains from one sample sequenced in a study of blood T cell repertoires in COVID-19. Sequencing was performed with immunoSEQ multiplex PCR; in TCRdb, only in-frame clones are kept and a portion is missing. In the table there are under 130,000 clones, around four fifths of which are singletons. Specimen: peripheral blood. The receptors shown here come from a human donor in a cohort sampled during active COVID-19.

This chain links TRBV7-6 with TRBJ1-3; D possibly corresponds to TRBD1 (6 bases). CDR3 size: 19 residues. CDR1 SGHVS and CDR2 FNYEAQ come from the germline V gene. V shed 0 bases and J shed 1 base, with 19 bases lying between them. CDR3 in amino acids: CASSLARVGQLNSGNTIYF. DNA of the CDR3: TGTGCCAGCAGCTTAGCGCGGGTAGGACAGCTCAATTCTGGAAACACCATATATTTT.

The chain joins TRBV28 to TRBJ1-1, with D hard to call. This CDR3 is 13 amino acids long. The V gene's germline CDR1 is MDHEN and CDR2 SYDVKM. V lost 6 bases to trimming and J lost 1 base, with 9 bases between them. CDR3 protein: CASRTVGNTEAFF. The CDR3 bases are TGTGCCAGCAGAACGGTCGGGAACACTGAAGCTTTCTTT.

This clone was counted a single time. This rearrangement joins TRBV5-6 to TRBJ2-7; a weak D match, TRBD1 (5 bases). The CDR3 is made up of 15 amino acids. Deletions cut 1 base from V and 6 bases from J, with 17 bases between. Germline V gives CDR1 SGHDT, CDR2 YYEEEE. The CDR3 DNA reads TGTGCCAGCAGCTTGCAGGGCAGGGAATCGTTCGAGCAGTACTTC. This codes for CASSLQGRESFEQYF.

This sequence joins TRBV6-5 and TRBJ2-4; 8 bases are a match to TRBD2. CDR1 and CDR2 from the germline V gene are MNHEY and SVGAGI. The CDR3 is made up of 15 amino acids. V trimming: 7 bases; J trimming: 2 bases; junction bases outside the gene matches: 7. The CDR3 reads CASTPAGGTKNIQYF. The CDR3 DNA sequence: TGTGCCAGCACCCCCGCGGGGGGAACCAAAAACATTCAGTACTTC.

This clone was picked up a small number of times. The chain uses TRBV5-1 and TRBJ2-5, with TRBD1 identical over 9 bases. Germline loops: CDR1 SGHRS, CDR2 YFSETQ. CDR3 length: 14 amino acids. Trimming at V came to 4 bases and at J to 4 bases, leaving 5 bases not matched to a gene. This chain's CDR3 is CASSQTGGRETQYF. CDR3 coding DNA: TGCGCCAGCAGCCAGACAGGGGGGAGAGAGACCCAGTACTTC.

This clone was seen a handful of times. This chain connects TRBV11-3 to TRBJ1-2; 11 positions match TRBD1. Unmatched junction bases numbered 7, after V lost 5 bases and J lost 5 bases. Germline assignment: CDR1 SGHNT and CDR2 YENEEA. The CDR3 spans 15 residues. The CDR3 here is CASSREGQGVYGYTF. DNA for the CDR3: TGTGCCAGCAGCCGGGAGGGACAGGGGGTTTATGGCTACACCTTC.

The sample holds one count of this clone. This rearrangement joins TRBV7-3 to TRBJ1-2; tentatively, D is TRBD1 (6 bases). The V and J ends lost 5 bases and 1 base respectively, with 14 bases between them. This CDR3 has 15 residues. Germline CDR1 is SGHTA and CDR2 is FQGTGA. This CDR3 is CASSPDRDLNYGYTF. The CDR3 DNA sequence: TGTGCCAGCAGCCCGGACAGAGACCTTAACTATGGCTACACCTTC.

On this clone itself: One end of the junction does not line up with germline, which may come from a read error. The CDR3 loop reads CASSLGQNLADTQYF. Written as DNA, the CDR3 is TGTGCTAGCAGCTTAGGACAGAACCTCGCAGATACGCAGTATTTT. V usage is TRBV7-7 and J usage is TRBJ2-3; tentatively, D is TRBD1 (6 bases). The CDR3 covers 15 residues. Germline lookup yields CDR1 SSHAT and CDR2 FNYEAQ (reference sequence). Filled out from reference TRBV7-7 and TRBJ2-3, the complete variable domain reads GAGVSQSPRYKVTKRGQDVTLRCDPISSHATLYWYQQALGQGPEFLTYFNYEAQPDKSGLPSDRFSAERPEGSISTLTIQRTEQRDSAMYRCASSLGQNLADTQYFGPGTRLTVL.

As DNA, the CDR3 is TGCGCCAGCAGCCAAGATAGCGGAACAGATACGCAGTATTTT. Its translation is CASSQDSGTDTQYF. The rearrangement uses TRBV4-3 and TRBJ2-3; the D gene is possibly TRBD2 (6 bases). The V and J ends lost 0 bases and 3 bases respectively, with 7 bases between them. This CDR3 spans 14 amino acids. The V gene's germline CDR1 is LGHNA and CDR2 YSLEER.

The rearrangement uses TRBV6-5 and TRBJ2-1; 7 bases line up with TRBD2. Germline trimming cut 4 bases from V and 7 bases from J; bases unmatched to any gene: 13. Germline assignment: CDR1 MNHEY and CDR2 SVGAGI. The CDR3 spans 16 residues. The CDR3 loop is CASSSLKAGERNEQFF. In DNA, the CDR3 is TGTGCCAGCAGTTCCCTAAAGGCGGGGGAAAGGAATGAGCAGTTCTTC.

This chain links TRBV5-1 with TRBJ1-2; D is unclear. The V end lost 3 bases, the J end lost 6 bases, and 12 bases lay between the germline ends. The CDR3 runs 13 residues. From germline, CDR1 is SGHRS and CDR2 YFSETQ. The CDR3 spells CASSSAGLDGYTF. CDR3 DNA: TGCGCCAGCAGCTCTGCGGGTCTGGATGGCTACACCTTC.

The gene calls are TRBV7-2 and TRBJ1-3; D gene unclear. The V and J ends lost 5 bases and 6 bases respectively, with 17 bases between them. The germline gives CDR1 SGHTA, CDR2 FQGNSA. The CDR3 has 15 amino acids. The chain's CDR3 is CASSHWQIQSNTIYF. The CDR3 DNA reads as TGTGCCAGCAGCCATTGGCAGATACAATCAAACACCATATATTTT.

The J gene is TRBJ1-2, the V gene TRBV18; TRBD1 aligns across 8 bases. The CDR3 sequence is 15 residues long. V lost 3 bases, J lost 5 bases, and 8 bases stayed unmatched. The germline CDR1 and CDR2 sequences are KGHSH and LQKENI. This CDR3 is CASSPRQGRGYGYTF. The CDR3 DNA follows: TGTGCCAGCTCACCCCGACAGGGGAGGGGATATGGCTACACCTTC. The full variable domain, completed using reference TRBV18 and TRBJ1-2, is NAGVMQNPRHLVRRRGQEARLRCSPMKGHSHVYWYRQLPEEGLKFMVYLQKENIIDESGMPKERFSAEFPKEGPSILRIQQVVRGDSAAYFCASSPRQGRGYGYTFGSGTRLTVV.

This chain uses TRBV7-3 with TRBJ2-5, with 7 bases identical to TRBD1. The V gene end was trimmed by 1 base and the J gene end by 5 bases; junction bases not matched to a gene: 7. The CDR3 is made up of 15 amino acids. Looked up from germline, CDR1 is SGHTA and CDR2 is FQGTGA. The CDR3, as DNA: TGTGCCAGCAGCTTAATGAGGGGGCGACGGGAGACCCAGTACTTC. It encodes CASSLMRGRRETQYF. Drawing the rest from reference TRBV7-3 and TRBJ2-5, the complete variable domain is GAGVSQTPSNKVTEKGKYVELRCDPISGHTALYWYRQSLGQGPEFLIYFQGTGAADDSGLPNDRFFAVRPEGSVSTLKIQRTERGDSAVYLCASSLMRGRRETQYFGPGTRLLVL.

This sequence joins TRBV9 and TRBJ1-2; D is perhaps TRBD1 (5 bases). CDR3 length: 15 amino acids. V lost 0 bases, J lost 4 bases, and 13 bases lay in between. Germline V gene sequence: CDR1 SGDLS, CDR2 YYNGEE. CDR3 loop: CASSVEGRAGYGYTF. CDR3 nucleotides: TGTGCCAGCAGCGTAGAGGGCAGGGCAGGCTATGGCTACACCTTC.

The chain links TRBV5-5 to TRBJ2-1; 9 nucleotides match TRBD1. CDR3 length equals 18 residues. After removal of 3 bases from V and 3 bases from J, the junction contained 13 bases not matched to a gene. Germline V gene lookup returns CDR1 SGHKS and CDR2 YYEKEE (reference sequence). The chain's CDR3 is CASSSVGTGIFYYNEQFF. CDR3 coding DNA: TGTGCCAGCAGCTCGGTCGGGACAGGGATATTTTACTACAATGAGCAGTTCTTC.

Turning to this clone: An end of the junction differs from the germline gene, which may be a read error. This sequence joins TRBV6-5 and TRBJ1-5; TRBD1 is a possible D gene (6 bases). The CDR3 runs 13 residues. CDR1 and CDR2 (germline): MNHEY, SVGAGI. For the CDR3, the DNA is TGTGCCAGCAGCCCCGAAGGGGGGGCCGGTGGGGATTTT. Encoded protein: CASSPEGGAGGDF.

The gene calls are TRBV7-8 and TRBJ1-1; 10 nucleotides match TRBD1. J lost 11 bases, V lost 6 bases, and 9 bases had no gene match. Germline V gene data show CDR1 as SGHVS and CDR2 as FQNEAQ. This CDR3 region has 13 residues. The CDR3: CASSSNRDRGAFF. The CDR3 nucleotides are TGTGCCAGCAGTTCTAACCGGGACAGGGGTGCTTTCTTT. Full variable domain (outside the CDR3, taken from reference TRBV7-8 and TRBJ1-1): GAGVSQSPRYKVAKRGQDVALRCDPISGHVSLFWYQQALGQGPEFLTYFQNEAQLDKSGLPSDRFFAERPEGSVSTLKIQRTQQEDSAVYLCASSSNRDRGAFFGQGTRLTVV.

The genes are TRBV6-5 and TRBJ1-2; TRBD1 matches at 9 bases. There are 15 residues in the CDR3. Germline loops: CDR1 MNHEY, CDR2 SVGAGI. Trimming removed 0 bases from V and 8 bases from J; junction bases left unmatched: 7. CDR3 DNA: TGTGCCAGCAGTTACTCAACAGGGGGCGCGAACGGCTACACCTTC. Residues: CASSYSTGGANGYTF.

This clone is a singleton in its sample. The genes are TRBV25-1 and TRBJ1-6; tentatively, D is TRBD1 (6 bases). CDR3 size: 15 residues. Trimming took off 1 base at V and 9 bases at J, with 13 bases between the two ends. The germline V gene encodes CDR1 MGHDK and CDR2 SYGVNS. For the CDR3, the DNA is TGTGCCAGCAGTGAATCCCAGGGGTCGGGTTCACCCCTCCACTTT. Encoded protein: CASSESQGSGSPLHF.

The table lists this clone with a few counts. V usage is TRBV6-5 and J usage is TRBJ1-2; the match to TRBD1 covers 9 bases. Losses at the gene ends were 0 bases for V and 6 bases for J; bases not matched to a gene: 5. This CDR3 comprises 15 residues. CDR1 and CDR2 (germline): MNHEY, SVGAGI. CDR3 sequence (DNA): TGTGCCAGCAGTTACTCGGTGACAGGGGGTGATGGCTACACCTTC. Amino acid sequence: CASSYSVTGGDGYTF.

The CDR3 DNA is TGTGCCAGCAGTTTGGGGGGCTCTGGGGCCAACGTCCTGACTTTC. Protein: CASSLGGSGANVLTF. The chain couples TRBV27 to TRBJ2-6; D perhaps matches TRBD2 (6 bases). The CDR3 covers 15 residues. V dropped 3 bases and J dropped 0 bases, with 6 bases sitting between them. Germline CDR1 reads MNHEY; CDR2 reads SMNVEV (reference sequence).

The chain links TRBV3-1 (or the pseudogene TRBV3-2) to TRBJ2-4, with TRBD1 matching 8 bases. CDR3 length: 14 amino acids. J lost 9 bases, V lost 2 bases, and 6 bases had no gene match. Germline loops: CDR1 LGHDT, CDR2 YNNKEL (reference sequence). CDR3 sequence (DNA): TGTGCCAGCAGCCAACAGACAGGGGTGGGCATTCAGTACTTC. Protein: CASSQQTGVGIQYF.